This TCR beta chain was obtained from a study of T-cell reconstitution after alpha-beta-depleted transplantation in children. This sample's TCRbeta library carried unique molecular identifier barcodes. Each CDR3 protein is one row after TCRdb ran MiXCR on the PCR reads. The sample carries about 610,000 distinct CDR3 sequences, about 10% recorded once. This clonotype was seen a handful of times. The CDR3 sequence is 14 residues long. CDR1 is SGHKS, CDR2 YYEKEE, per germline (reference sequence). Trimming took off 3 bases at V and 7 bases at J, with 17 bases between the two ends. This receptor was taken from a human donor who donated a stem cell graft to a child with acute myeloid leukemia. The chain joins TRBV5-5 to TRBJ2-7; D tentatively fits TRBD1 or TRBD2 (6 bases each). The source was PBMCs from the stem cell graft donor, collected from the stem cell graft. CDR3 DNA sequence: TGTGCCAGCAGCTCGGGGGCGGGATCTGGAGAGCAGTACTTC. Translating gives CASSSGAGSGEQYF.